This T cell receptor beta chain originates from a study of blood T cell repertoires in COVID-19. Sequencing used immunoSEQ multiplex PCR; TCRdb keeps in-frame clones, though not all of them. The sample contains more than 85,000 clones, roughly 89% of which appear only once. This CDR3 region has 16 residues. Germline trimming cut 0 bases from V and 7 bases from J; bases unmatched to any gene: 8. Per the germline V gene, CDR1 is LGHDT and CDR2 is YNNKEL (reference sequence). Recruited during active infection, patients (from Seattle) were subsequently followed longitudinally. The chain joins TRBV3-1 (or the pseudogene TRBV3-2) to TRBJ2-1, with TRBD2 matching 8 bases. Material for sequencing was peripheral blood. This receptor was identified in a human donor with COVID-19, enrolled during active disease. The donor label of this sample is uncertain. The CDR3: CASSQDASGGGNEQFF. In nucleotides, the CDR3 is TGTGCCAGCAGCCAAGATGCGAGCGGGGGCGGGAATGAGCAGTTCTTC.